This T cell receptor beta chain came from a study of control samples from healthy donors and cancer patients. Germline assignment: CDR1 KGHSH and CDR2 LQKENI. This CDR3 has 13 amino acids. Trimming shortened V by 6 bases and J by 8 bases, and 16 bases separated the two germline ends. Repertoires were generated with immunoSEQ multiplex PCR, while TCRdb's copy carries only in-frame clones and drops some. The sample contains about 110,000 clones, 90% of which appear only once. The sequence came from a human donor in good health. The donor label of this sample is uncertain. Material for sequencing was blood. The chain recombines TRBV18 with TRBJ1-1; D is ambiguous. The CDR3 nucleotides are TGTGCCAGCTCTCAGGCAGCACAGACAGAAGCTTTCTTT. It encodes CASSQAAQTEAFF.